This entry is about one TCR beta chain. Its target is unknown. Through a sample-barcoded 5' primer and a J-beta primer mix, a second PCR was run for roughly 6 to 11 cycles. TCRdb re-called the 5' RACE reads through MiXCR, storing one row per CDR3 protein. The data show some 900,000 distinct CDR3 sequences, under 50% seen once. Germline V gives CDR1 SNHLY, CDR2 FYNNEI. CDR3 length: 12 amino acids. Trimming pared 7 bases from V and 8 bases from J, leaving 14 bases between. The data were taken from a study of blood T cells in healthy people across ages. Overall study findings and caveats: Any changes in expanded clonotypes were possibly confounded, as donor CMV status remained unknown. Long-lived and aged donors differed, with more naive CD4+ cells and higher diversity in the long-lived.

Material for sequencing was blood. V is TRBV2 and J is TRBJ1-2; D call uncertain. The TCR sequence derives from a man aged 25 to 40 in good health. CDR3 sequence: CASMEEARGYTF. Written as DNA, the CDR3 is TGTGCCAGCATGGAGGAGGCGCGGGGCTACACCTTC.